The 27 T cell receptor beta chains listed next were all sequenced from one sample in a study of PD-L1 blockade in urothelial cancer. Time point meaning: peripheral blood 6 weeks after treatment start. Sequenced by immunoSEQ multiplex PCR; TCRdb stores in-frame clones only, minus some. The sample comprises about 120,000 clones, 86% of which are singletons, and 2.4% rests with the top ten. The material sequenced was PBMCs, taken around atezolizumab (anti-PD-L1) treatment. The receptors were gathered from a man aged 50 or older with urothelial cancer.

A remark on this clone: The sample contains more than one DNA sequence encoding this CDR3. The chain is built from TRBV30 and TRBJ1-1; D is possibly TRBD1 (6 bases). V gave up 0 bases and J gave up 1 base, with 6 bases separating them. From germline, CDR1 is GTSNPN and CDR2 SVGIG (reference sequence). The CDR3 is made up of 13 amino acids. The CDR3 loop reads CAWSVGGNTEAFF. The CDR3 bases are TGTGCCTGGAGTGTAGGGGGGAACACTGAAGCTTTCTTT. The complete variable domain, with remaining parts taken from reference TRBV30 and TRBJ1-1, reads SQTIHQWPATLVQPVGSPLSLECTVEGTSNPNLYWYRQAAGRGLQLLFYSVGIGQISSEVPQNLSASRPQDRQFILSSKKLLLSDSGFYLCAWSVGGNTEAFFGQGTRLTVV.

The chain is built from TRBV10-2 and TRBJ2-2; 9 bases fit TRBD2. V shed 8 bases and J 5 bases; nucleotides not matched to a gene: 6. Germline V gene lookup returns CDR1 WSHSY and CDR2 SAAADI. The CDR3 loop spans 14 amino acids. The CDR3 DNA reads TGCGCCAGCGAGGGACTAGCTGGGACCGGGGAGCTGTTTTTT. This translates into CASEGLAGTGELFF.

V gene TRBV7-2 combines with J gene TRBJ2-5; maybe TRBD1 (6 bases). This CDR3 contains 13 residues. Germline V CDR1 and CDR2: SGHTA, FQGNSA. V dropped 2 bases and J dropped 4 bases, with 8 bases sitting between them. The DNA for the CDR3 is TGTGCCAGCAGCTTATTCAGGGGAGAGACCCAGTACTTC. Protein product: CASSLFRGETQYF.

The V and J genes are TRBV14 and TRBJ1-4, with D hard to call. This CDR3 is built from 16 residues. Trimming cost V 1 base and J 7 bases, with 16 bases left between them. Per germline, CDR1 SGHDN and CDR2 FVKESK. CDR3 nucleotides: TGTGCCAGCAGCCAAGGACGGGCTTCGGACTCTGAAAAACTGTTTTTT. Translation: CASSQGRASDSEKLFF.

The J gene is TRBJ2-4, the V gene TRBV19; 12 nucleotides match TRBD1. There are 17 residues in the CDR3. The ends lost 5 bases at V and 1 base at J; junction bases unmatched: 6. From germline, CDR1 is LNHDA and CDR2 SQIVND (reference sequence). CDR3 in DNA: TGTGCCAGTAGTCGGGACAGGGGGCTAGGGGCCAAAAACATTCAGTACTTC. Translating it yields CASSRDRGLGAKNIQYF.

This sequence joins TRBV11-2 and TRBJ2-2; 11 nucleotides agree with TRBD2. This CDR3 comprises 15 residues. V was pared by 3 bases and J by 6 bases, with 3 bases of the junction left unmatched. In germline, CDR1 is SGHAT, CDR2 FQNNGV. For the CDR3, the DNA is TGTGCCAGCAGCTTTAGCGGGAGGGCCTCCGGGGAGCTGTTTTTT. The encoded protein is CASSFSGRASGELFF.

This chain joins TRBV9 and TRBJ2-3, with 10 bases fitting TRBD1. The trim removed 0 bases at V and 3 bases at J, leaving 13 bases unmatched. Germline CDR1 SGDLS, CDR2 YYNGEE. The CDR3 is made up of 19 amino acids. In DNA, the CDR3 is TGTGCCAGCAGCGTAGACCTACGACAGGGGGCGAGTAGTACAGATACGCAGTATTTT. Protein sequence: CASSVDLRQGASSTDTQYF.

V is TRBV27 and J is TRBJ2-2; D gene ambiguous. The CDR3 extends over 16 amino acids. Deletions cut 0 bases from V and 4 bases from J, with 12 bases between. In germline, CDR1 is MNHEY, CDR2 SMNVEV (reference sequence). The CDR3 coding sequence is TGTGCCAGCAGTTTATCTACCTACCAACGCACCGGGGAGCTGTTTTTT. This gives the protein CASSLSTYQRTGELFF.

The gene calls are TRBV18 and TRBJ2-4; D gene unclear. Germline CDR1 KGHSH, CDR2 LQKENI. This CDR3 is 18 amino acids long. Deletions cut 1 base from V and 0 bases from J, with 16 bases between. The CDR3 nucleotides read TGTGCCAGCTCACCACTAGTCCCGGATAGACTAGCCAAAAACATTCAGTACTTC. This codes for CASSPLVPDRLAKNIQYF.

This sequence joins TRBV5-1 and TRBJ2-1, with 8 bases identical to TRBD2. The length of the CDR3 is 15 residues. Trimming took 4 bases from V and 7 from J; bases not matched to a gene: 10. Germline CDR1 reads SGHRS; CDR2 reads YFSETQ. The CDR3 nucleotides are TGCGCCAGCAGCCCCGGCAGCGGGAGAGGGAATGAGCAGTTCTTC. Its translation: CASSPGSGRGNEQFF.

The chain couples TRBV5-1 to TRBJ1-2; 12 bases align to TRBD1. The CDR3 extends over 14 amino acids. From germline, CDR1 is SGHRS and CDR2 YFSETQ. V was clipped by 4 bases and J by 3 bases; unmatched bases: 1. The CDR3 sequence is CASSGTGGDYGYTF. The CDR3 DNA reads as TGCGCCAGCAGCGGGACAGGGGGCGACTATGGCTACACCTTC.

The genes are TRBV4-1 and TRBJ2-1, with D maybe TRBD1 (6 bases). Germline V lookup: CDR1 MGHRA, CDR2 YSYEKL. V dropped 1 base and J dropped 9 bases, with 13 bases sitting between them. The CDR3 loop spans 14 amino acids. Written as DNA, the CDR3 is TGCGCCAGCAGCCAAGGGACAGTCTCGGGTGAGCAGTTCTTC. It is translated as CASSQGTVSGEQFF.

The CDR3 here is CASIYPYEQYF. The CDR3 coding sequence is TGCGCCAGCATCTACCCGTACGAGCAGTACTTC. The chain combines TRBV10-1 with TRBJ2-7, with D unresolved. The V gene's germline CDR1 is WNHNN and CDR2 SYGVQD (reference sequence). Trimming removed 7 bases from V and 4 bases from J, with 8 bases in between. The CDR3 runs 11 residues.

V gene TRBV5-4 combines with J gene TRBJ2-5, with TRBD1 matching 7 bases. CDR3 length equals 15 residues. Germline values: CDR1 SGHNT, CDR2 YYREEE (reference sequence). Unmatched junction bases numbered 5, after V lost 1 base and J lost 2 bases. CDR3 in amino acids: CASSLPRDRQETQYF. In nucleotides, the CDR3 is TGTGCCAGCAGCTTGCCCCGGGACAGACAAGAGACCCAGTACTTC. The variable domain in full, with the rest retrieved from reference TRBV5-4 and TRBJ2-5, is ETGVTQSPTHLIKTRGQQVTLRCSSQSGHNTVSWYQQALGQGPQFIFQYYREEENGRGNFPPRFSGLQFPNYSSELNVNALELDDSALYLCASSLPRDRQETQYFGPGTRLLVL.

V usage is TRBV10-3 and J usage is TRBJ2-1, with 7 bases that match TRBD2. CDR3 length equals 15 residues. The ends lost 0 bases at V and 6 bases at J; junction bases unmatched: 5. Germline CDR1 and CDR2: ENHRY and SYGVKD. CDR3 bases: TGTGCCATCAGTGAGTCGGGGGGGGAGGGCAATGAGCAGTTCTTC. This translates into CAISESGGEGNEQFF.

This clone has more than one count but fewer than ten. The CDR3 coding sequence is TGTGCCAGCAGCCGACAGGGTGCCTTCAATTCACCCCTCCACTTT. This gives the protein CASSRQGAFNSPLHF. The chain couples TRBV11-2 to TRBJ1-6, with 7 bases fitting TRBD1. Germline lookup yields CDR1 SGHAT and CDR2 FQNNGV. The CDR3 is 15 residues long. V lost 5 bases and J lost 7; bases outside the gene matches: 8.

This clone was counted only a few times. The V gene is TRBV9, the J gene TRBJ2-3, with D possibly matching TRBD2 (5 bases). Looked up from germline, CDR1 is SGDLS and CDR2 is YYNGEE. CDR3 size: 11 residues. With 7 bases removed from V and 5 bases from J, the gap between germline ends came to 8 bases. CDR3 residues: CASSSGDTQYF. Written as DNA, the CDR3 is TGTGCCAGCTCGAGCGGAGATACGCAGTATTTT.

The V call is TRBV28, the J call TRBJ1-1; D gene uncertain. Between the trimmed V and J ends, which lost 0 bases and 0 bases, there was a span of 11 bases. Germline V gives CDR1 MDHEN, CDR2 SYDVKM. The CDR3 loop spans 16 amino acids. The CDR3 spells CASSLWTGSLNTEAFF. Written as DNA, the CDR3 is TGTGCCAGCAGTTTATGGACGGGGAGCTTGAACACTGAAGCTTTCTTT.

This clone has just a few counts. This CDR3 is also generated by other DNA sequences in the sample. This chain links TRBV18 with TRBJ1-2; possible D gene TRBD1, 5 bases. Germline V gives CDR1 KGHSH, CDR2 LQKENI. Trimming removed 3 bases at V and 6 bases at J, with 11 bases between. CDR3 size: 13 residues. This chain's CDR3 is CASSPRPGDGYTF. The CDR3 DNA follows: TGTGCCAGCTCACCCCGGCCGGGGGATGGCTACACCTTC.

As concerns this clone: This sample includes further DNA sequences coding for the same CDR3. This chain joins TRBV9 and TRBJ2-3; 8 bases agree with TRBD2. V dropped 2 bases and J dropped 2; count of bases not matched to a gene: 7. This CDR3 contains 16 residues. Germline-derived CDR1 and CDR2 are SGDLS and YYNGEE. The CDR3: CASSVGTSGNTDTQYF. CDR3 DNA sequence: TGTGCCAGCAGCGTCGGAACTAGCGGAAACACAGATACGCAGTATTTT.

The rearrangement links TRBV11-1 to TRBJ2-7; D is ambiguous. V was trimmed by 5 bases and J by 3 bases, leaving 11 bases between them. Germline CDR1 and CDR2: SGHAT and FQDESV (reference sequence). The CDR3 has 13 amino acids. The CDR3 is CASSLNLFYEQYF. The CDR3, as DNA: TGTGCCAGCAGCCTCAACTTGTTCTACGAGCAGTACTTC.

The V call is TRBV28, the J call TRBJ2-1; a possible D gene is TRBD2 (5 bases). The V gene's germline CDR1 is MDHEN and CDR2 SYDVKM. V gave up 6 bases and J gave up 0 bases, with 9 bases separating them. CDR3 length: 14 amino acids. CDR3 in DNA: TGTGCCAGCAGGGATGAGGGCTCCTACAATGAGCAGTTCTTC. Its protein is CASRDEGSYNEQFF.

This chain joins TRBV27 and TRBJ2-1, with 11 bases matching TRBD2. The CDR3 is 14 residues long. With 5 bases clipped from V and 12 bases from J, the junction kept 9 bases outside the gene matches. Germline CDR1 MNHEY, CDR2 SMNVEV (reference sequence). In nucleotides, the CDR3 is TGTGCCAGCAGTGGTGTTGTTAGCGGGAGGGGGCAGTTCTTC. Its translation is CASSGVVSGRGQFF.

This clone has only one observation. J is TRBJ2-3 and V is TRBV5-1; 9 bases agree with TRBD2. The junction had 5 bases not matched to a gene; V was cut back by 0 bases and J by 0 bases. This CDR3 has 17 amino acids. Germline CDR1 is SGHRS and CDR2 is YFSETQ. As DNA, the CDR3 is TGCGCCAGCAGCTTGGGACTAGCGGTACCTAGCACAGATACGCAGTATTTT. It yields the protein CASSLGLAVPSTDTQYF.

V usage is TRBV5-1 and J usage is TRBJ1-6, with 9 bases fitting TRBD1. This CDR3 has 15 amino acids. CDR1 and CDR2 (germline): SGHRS, YFSETQ. V trimming: 1 base; J trimming: 7 bases; junction bases outside the gene matches: 3. The CDR3 sequence is CASSLRTGDNSPLHF. The CDR3 DNA sequence: TGCGCCAGCAGCTTGCGGACAGGGGACAATTCACCCCTCCACTTT.

This chain joins TRBV10-3 and TRBJ1-5; 10 bases are shared with TRBD1. The CDR3 has 15 amino acids. Germline assignment: CDR1 ENHRY and CDR2 SYGVKD. The V segment lost 3 bases and the J segment 4 bases; nucleotides outside the gene matches: 3. The CDR3 DNA follows: TGTGCCATCAGTGACCGGGACAGGGGAAATCAGCCCCAGCATTTT. Amino acid sequence: CAISDRDRGNQPQHF.

The V call is TRBV7-2, the J call TRBJ2-1; D gene unclear. V was pared by 1 base and J by 10 bases, with 5 bases between. The V gene's germline CDR1 is SGHTA and CDR2 FQGNSA. There are 11 residues in the CDR3. The CDR3 coding sequence is TGTGCCAGCAGCTTAGTGCGGGAGCAGTTCTTC. Protein: CASSLVREQFF.